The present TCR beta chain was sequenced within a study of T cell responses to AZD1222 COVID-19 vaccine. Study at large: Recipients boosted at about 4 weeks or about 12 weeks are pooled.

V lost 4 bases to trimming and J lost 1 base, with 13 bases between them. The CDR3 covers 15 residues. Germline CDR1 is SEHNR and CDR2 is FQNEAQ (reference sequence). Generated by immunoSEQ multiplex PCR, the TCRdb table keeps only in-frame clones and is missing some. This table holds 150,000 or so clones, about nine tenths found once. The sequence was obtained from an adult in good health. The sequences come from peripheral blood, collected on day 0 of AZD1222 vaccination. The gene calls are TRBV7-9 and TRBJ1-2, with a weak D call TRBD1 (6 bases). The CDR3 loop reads CASSSTDSFNYGYTF. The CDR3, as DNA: TGTGCCAGCAGCTCAACGGACAGCTTTAACTATGGCTACACCTTC. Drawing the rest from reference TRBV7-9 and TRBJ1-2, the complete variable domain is DTGVSQNPRHKITKRGQNVTFRCDPISEHNRLYWYRQTLGQGPEFLTYFQNEAQLEKSRLLSDRFSAERPKGSFSTLEIQRTEQGDSAMYLCASSSTDSFNYGYTFGSGTRLTVV.